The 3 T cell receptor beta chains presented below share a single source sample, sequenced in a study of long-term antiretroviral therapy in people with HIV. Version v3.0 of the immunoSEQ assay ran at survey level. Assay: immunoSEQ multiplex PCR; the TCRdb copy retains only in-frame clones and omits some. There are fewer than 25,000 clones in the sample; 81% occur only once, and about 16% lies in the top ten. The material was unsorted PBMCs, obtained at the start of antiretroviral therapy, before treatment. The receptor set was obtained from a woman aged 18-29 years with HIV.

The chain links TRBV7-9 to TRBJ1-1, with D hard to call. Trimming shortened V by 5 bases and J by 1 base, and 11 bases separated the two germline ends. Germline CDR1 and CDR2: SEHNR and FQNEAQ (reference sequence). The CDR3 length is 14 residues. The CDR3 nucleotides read TGTGCCAGCAGCAAAACAGTTACGAACACTGAAGCTTTCTTT. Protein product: CASSKTVTNTEAFF.

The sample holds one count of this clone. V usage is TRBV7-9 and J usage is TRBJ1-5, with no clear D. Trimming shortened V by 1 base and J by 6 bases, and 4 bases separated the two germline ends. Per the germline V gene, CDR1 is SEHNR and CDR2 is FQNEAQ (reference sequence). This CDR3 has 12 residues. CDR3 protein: CASSLDGQPQHF. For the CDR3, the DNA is TGTGCCAGCAGCTTAGATGGTCAGCCCCAGCATTTT.

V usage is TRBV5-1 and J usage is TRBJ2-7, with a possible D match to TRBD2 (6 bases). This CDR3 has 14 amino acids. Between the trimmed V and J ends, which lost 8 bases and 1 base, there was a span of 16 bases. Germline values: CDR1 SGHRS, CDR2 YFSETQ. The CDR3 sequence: CASRDSGTSYEQYF. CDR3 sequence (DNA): TGCGCCAGTAGGGATTCAGGGACTTCCTACGAGCAGTACTTC.